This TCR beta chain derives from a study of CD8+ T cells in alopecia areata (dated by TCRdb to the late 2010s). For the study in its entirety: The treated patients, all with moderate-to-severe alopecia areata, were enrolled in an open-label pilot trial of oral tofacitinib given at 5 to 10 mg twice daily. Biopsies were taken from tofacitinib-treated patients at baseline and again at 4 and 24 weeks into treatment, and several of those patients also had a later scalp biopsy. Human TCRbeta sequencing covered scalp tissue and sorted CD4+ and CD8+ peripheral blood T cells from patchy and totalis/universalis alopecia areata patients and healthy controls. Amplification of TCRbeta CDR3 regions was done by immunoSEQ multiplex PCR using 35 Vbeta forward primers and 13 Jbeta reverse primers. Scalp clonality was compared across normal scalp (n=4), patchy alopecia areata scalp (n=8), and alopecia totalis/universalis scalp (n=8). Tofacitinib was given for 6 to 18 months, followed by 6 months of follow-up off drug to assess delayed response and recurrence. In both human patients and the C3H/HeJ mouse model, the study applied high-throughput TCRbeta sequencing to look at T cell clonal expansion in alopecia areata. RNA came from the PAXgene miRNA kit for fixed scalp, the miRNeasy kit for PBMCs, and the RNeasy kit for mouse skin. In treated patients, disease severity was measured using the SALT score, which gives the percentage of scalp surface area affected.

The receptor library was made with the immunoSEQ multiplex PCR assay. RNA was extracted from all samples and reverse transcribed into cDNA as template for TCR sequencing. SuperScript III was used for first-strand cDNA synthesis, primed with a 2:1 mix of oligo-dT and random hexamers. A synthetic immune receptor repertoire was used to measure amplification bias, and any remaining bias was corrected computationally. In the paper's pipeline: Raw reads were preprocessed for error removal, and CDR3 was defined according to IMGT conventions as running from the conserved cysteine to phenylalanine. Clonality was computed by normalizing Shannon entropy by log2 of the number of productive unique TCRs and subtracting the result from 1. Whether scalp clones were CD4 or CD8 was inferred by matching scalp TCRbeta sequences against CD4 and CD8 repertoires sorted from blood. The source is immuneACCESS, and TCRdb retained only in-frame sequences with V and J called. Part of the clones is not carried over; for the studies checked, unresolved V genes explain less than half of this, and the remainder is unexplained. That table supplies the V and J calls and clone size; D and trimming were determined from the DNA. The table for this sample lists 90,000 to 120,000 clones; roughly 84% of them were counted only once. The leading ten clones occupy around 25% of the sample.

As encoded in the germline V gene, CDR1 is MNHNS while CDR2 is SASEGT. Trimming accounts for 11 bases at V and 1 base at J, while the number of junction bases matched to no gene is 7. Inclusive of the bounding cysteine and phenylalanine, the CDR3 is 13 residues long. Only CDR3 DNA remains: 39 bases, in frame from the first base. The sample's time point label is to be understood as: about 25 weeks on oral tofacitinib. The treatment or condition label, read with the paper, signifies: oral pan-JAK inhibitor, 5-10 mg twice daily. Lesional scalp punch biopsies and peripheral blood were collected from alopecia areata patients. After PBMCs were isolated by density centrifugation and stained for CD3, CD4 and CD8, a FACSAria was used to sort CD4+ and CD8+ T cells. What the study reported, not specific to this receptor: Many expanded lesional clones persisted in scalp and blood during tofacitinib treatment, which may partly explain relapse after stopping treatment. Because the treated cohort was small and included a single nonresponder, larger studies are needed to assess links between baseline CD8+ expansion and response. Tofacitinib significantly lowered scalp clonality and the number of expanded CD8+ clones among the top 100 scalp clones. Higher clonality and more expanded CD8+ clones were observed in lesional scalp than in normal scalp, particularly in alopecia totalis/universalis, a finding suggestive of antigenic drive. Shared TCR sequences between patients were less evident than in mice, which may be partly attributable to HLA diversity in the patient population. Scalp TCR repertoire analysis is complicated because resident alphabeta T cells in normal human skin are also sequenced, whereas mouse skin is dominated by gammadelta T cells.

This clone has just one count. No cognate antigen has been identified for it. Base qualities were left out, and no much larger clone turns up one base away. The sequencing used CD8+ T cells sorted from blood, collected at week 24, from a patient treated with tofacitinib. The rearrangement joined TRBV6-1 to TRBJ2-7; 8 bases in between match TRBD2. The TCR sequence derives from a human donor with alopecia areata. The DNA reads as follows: TGTGCCGTCCCTGCGGGGGGATCCTACGAGCAGTACTTC. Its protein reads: CAVPAGGSYEQYF.